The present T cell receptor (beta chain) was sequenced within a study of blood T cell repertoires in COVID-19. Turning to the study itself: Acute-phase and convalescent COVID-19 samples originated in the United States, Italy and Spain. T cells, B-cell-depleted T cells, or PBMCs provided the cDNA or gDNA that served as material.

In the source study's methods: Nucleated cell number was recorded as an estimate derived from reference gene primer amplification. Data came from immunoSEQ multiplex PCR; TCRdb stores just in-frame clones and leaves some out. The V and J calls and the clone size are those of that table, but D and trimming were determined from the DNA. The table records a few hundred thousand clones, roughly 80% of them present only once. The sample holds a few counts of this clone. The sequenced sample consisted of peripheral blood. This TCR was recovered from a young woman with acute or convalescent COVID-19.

CDR3 coding DNA: TGTGCCAGCTCACCATACGGGACAGGGGGGAATTCACCCCTCCACTTT. Translation gives CASSPYGTGGNSPLHF. The chain has TRBV18 and TRBJ1-6, with TRBD1 identical over 11 bases. The CDR3 is made up of 16 amino acids. Trimming removed 2 bases from V and 7 bases from J; junction bases left unmatched: 4. Germline CDR1 reads KGHSH; CDR2 reads LQKENI.